This TCR beta chain emerged from a study of a mutant IDH1 vaccine in newly diagnosed glioma. In the study overall: Treated individuals were 62.5% male and around 40% female, averaging roughly 44 years of age. Previous treatment comprised radiotherapy, temozolomide, or both, mostly both. V12 took place at week 35, and V13 at week 47.

Notes on this clone: Its antigen is still unknown.

The time point was: week 35, safety follow-up. Alongside topical imiquimod, each dose of vaccine comprised 300 ug of mutant IDH1 20-mer peptide. Data came from immunoSEQ multiplex PCR; TCRdb stores just in-frame clones and leaves some out. The data show roughly 25,000 clones, around 78% seen once. Study conclusions and caveats: Whatever changes occurred in top peripheral T cell clonotypes seemed unrelated to pseudoprogression.

The CDR3 loop spans 12 amino acids. The germline gives CDR1 SGHAT, CDR2 FQDESV (reference sequence). Trimming removed 1 base at V and 5 bases at J, with 5 bases between. Sequenced here: PBMCs, sampled from a glioma patient whose treatment included an IDH1 peptide vaccine. This receptor was identified in a man younger than 40 with glioma. V and J are TRBV11-1 and TRBJ1-1; the D is unclear. The CDR3 here is CASSLVATEAFF. The CDR3 DNA reads TGTGCCAGCAGCTTAGTTGCTACTGAAGCTTTCTTT.